This T cell receptor (delta chain) stems from a study of γδ T cells in repeated Plasmodium falciparum infection. Findings of the study overall: Malian donors came from one small rural village, predominantly one ethnic group.

With respect to this clone: Antigen: not known. For this DNA, TCRdb reports the protein of a much larger clone, which diverges at residue 6, most likely from a read error; the protein presented here is translated directly from the DNA.

Vgamma9/Vdelta2+ and Vdelta2-negative gammadelta T cells were flow-sorted from PBMC for bulk sequencing. CDR3 length equals 22 residues. The germline V gene has CDR1 TSWWSYY and CDR2 QGS. V lost 4 bases, J lost 3 bases, and 36 bases lay in between. TCRdb redid clone calling on the multiplex PCR reads using CATT. The data hold around 86,000 delta-chain clones, with approximately 1.5% observed a single time. The TCR originated in a pool of human donors (malaria-infected and uninfected, not separated). The chain employs TRDV1 and TRDJ1, with D possibly matching TRDD2 (6 bases). The sequencing input was gamma-delta T cells from blood. CDR3 sequence: CALGARDFLPRPIPRTADKLIF. The CDR3 region has the DNA TGTGCTCTTGGGGCCCGCGACTTCCTGCCTCGGCCGATACCCCGGACGGCCGATAAACTCATCTTT.